This T cell receptor beta chain was captured in a study of blood T cell repertoires in COVID-19. CDR3 length: 14 residues. Germline-derived CDR1 and CDR2 are LNHDA and SQIVND (reference sequence). With V trimmed by 8 bases and J by 3 bases, 5 bases remained unmatched. The data were produced by immunoSEQ multiplex PCR, yet TCRdb's version contains in-frame clones alone and is incomplete. This sample has more than 65,000 clones, with about 87% found just once. The sequencing input was peripheral blood. The chain recombines TRBV19 with TRBJ2-1; 9 nucleotides line up with TRBD2. The TCR was taken from a woman between 50 and 59 years old with acute or convalescent COVID-19. CDR3 amino acids: CASCSGSRYNEQFF. CDR3 sequence (DNA): TGTGCCAGTTGTAGCGGGAGCCGCTACAATGAGCAGTTCTTC.